These 20 T cell receptor beta chains share one sample of origin, sequenced in a study of T cell responses to AZD1222 COVID-19 vaccine. Sequencing was performed with immunoSEQ multiplex PCR; in TCRdb, only in-frame clones are kept and a portion is missing. The sample lists about 140,000 clones, 85% to 95% occurring once. Sequencing used peripheral blood, obtained on day 0 of MenACWY control vaccination. The source is an adult in good health.

V is TRBV6-5 and J is TRBJ1-5, with 8 positions matching TRBD1. Germline lookup yields CDR1 MNHEY and CDR2 SVGAGI. With V trimmed by 6 bases and J by 5 bases, 3 bases remained unmatched. This CDR3 contains 13 residues. The CDR3 DNA follows: TGTGCCAGCAGAATGACAGGGGATCAGCCCCAGCATTTT. It is translated as CASRMTGDQPQHF.

This rearrangement joins TRBV3-1 (or the pseudogene TRBV3-2) to TRBJ2-7; possibly TRBD1 for D (9 bases). Trimming took 5 bases from V and 5 from J, leaving 19 bases between them. Germline V lookup: CDR1 LGHDT, CDR2 YNNKEL (reference sequence). The CDR3 sequence is 15 residues long. CDR3 DNA: TGTGCCAGCAGCTCCGGGGGGGGACAGGGACACGAGCAGTACTTC. Translated, it gives CASSSGGGQGHEQYF.

The chain recombines TRBV4-2 with TRBJ1-1, with 9 bases fitting TRBD1. Germline assignment: CDR1 LGHNA and CDR2 YNFKEQ. After removal of 2 bases from V and 2 bases from J, the junction contained 6 bases not matched to a gene. The CDR3 contains 16 residues. The CDR3 nucleotides read TGTGCCAGCAGCCAAATGGGGGACAGGGAAAACACTGAAGCTTTCTTT. This gives the protein CASSQMGDRENTEAFF.

The chain is built from TRBV7-9 and TRBJ2-1; weak D call: TRBD2 (6 bases). Trimming shortened V by 4 bases and J by 1 base, and 17 bases separated the two germline ends. Germline V gene sequence: CDR1 SEHNR, CDR2 FQNEAQ (reference sequence). The CDR3 is 17 amino acids. The CDR3 nucleotides are TGTGCCAGCAGCTCAAGTGTGCGGGGAAAGTCCTACAATGAGCAGTTCTTC. It translates to CASSSSVRGKSYNEQFF.

V is TRBV29-1 and J is TRBJ2-1; the match to TRBD2 covers 14 bases. Looked up from germline, CDR1 is SQVTM and CDR2 is ANQGSEA. Trimming cost V 7 bases and J 6 bases; bases outside gene matches: 5. The CDR3 is 14 amino acids. CDR3 sequence (DNA): TGCAGCGGGGGACTAGCGGGAGCTGGCAATGAGCAGTTCTTC. It translates to CSGGLAGAGNEQFF.

This chain connects TRBV10-2 to TRBJ2-2; tentatively, D is TRBD1 (5 bases). The V gene lost 6 bases and the J gene lost 3 bases, with 8 bases spanning the gap. This CDR3 has 13 amino acids. Germline V lookup: CDR1 WSHSY, CDR2 SAAADI. Here the CDR3 DNA reads TGCGCCAGCAGGTCGACAGACACCGGGGAGCTGTTTTTT. This translates into CASRSTDTGELFF.

This rearrangement joins TRBV28 to TRBJ1-5; possibly TRBD1 for D (6 bases). The V end lost 8 bases, the J end lost 3 bases, and 17 bases lay between the germline ends. Per the germline V gene, CDR1 is MDHEN and CDR2 is SYDVKM. The CDR3 spans 15 residues. The DNA of the CDR3 is TGTGCCAGCGGCCCAAGCAGGGGTCTCAATCAGCCCCAGCATTTT. This codes for CASGPSRGLNQPQHF.

The chain joins TRBV19 to TRBJ1-2, with D hard to call. The ends were cut back, 3 bases at V and 7 bases at J, with 21 bases in the middle. Germline CDR1 LNHDA, CDR2 SQIVND (reference sequence). This CDR3 has 16 residues. Here the CDR3 DNA reads TGTGCCAGTAGTATTGGGAGGAACCTAGCCTATGGTGGCTACACCTTC. Its translation is CASSIGRNLAYGGYTF.

The chain links TRBV7-6 to TRBJ2-7, with a weak D call TRBD1 (5 bases). V was cut by 2 bases and J by 0 bases, with 23 bases left in between. The CDR3 runs 19 residues. CDR1 and CDR2 from the germline V gene are SGHVS and FNYEAQ. CDR3 sequence (DNA): TGTGCCAGCAGCTTAATGCCCCGGCAGGACACAGCCTCCTCCTACGAGCAGTACTTC. It yields the protein CASSLMPRQDTASSYEQYF.

The chain has TRBV29-1 and TRBJ1-2, with 8 bases fitting TRBD1. The germline gives CDR1 SQVTM, CDR2 ANQGSEA. J was trimmed by 8 bases and V by 7 bases; bases with no gene match: 9. The CDR3 has 12 amino acids. CDR3 bases: TGCAGCGGCCTTGGACAGGGTCTAGGCTACACCTTC. Translated, it gives CSGLGQGLGYTF.

This chain uses TRBV2 with TRBJ2-6, with D maybe TRBD2 (5 bases). Germline V gene lookup returns CDR1 SNHLY and CDR2 FYNNEI. This CDR3 spans 14 amino acids. V was pared by 7 bases and J by 2 bases, with 9 bases between. Here the CDR3 DNA reads TGTGCCAGCAAGGGAGATACTGGGGCCAACGTCCTGACTTTC. The encoded protein is CASKGDTGANVLTF.

This clone was observed a few times. The chain uses TRBV6-6 and TRBJ1-5, with unresolved D. The CDR3 covers 13 residues. Trimming pared 6 bases from V and 7 bases from J, leaving 13 bases between. The germline V gene has CDR1 MNHNY and CDR2 SVGAGI (reference sequence). The CDR3 is CASSLQTRQPQHF. For the CDR3, the DNA is TGTGCCAGCAGCCTCCAAACCCGACAGCCCCAGCATTTT.

The chain has TRBV27 and TRBJ1-1, with 9 bases identical to TRBD1. Germline-derived CDR1 and CDR2 are MNHEY and SMNVEV (reference sequence). The CDR3 length is 12 residues. V shed 5 bases, J shed 10 bases, and the junction held 5 bases outside the gene matches. CDR3 sequence reads: CASSRWGQGAFF. CDR3 DNA sequence: TGTGCCAGCAGTCGATGGGGACAGGGAGCTTTCTTT.

V and J are TRBV9 and TRBJ2-6; a weak D match, TRBD1 (6 bases). The germline CDR1 and CDR2 sequences are SGDLS and YYNGEE. The V end lost 0 bases, the J end lost 2 bases, and 6 bases lay between the germline ends. This CDR3 is built from 15 residues. CDR3 protein: CASSVGTAGANVLTF. CDR3 in DNA: TGTGCCAGCAGCGTAGGGACAGCTGGGGCCAACGTCCTGACTTTC.

This rearrangement joins TRBV5-6 to TRBJ1-2; tentative D call: TRBD1 (5 bases). The germline V and J ends were trimmed by 4 bases and 4 bases, with 17 bases remaining between them. The CDR3 contains 15 residues. Germline CDR1 SGHDT, CDR2 YYEEEE. In DNA form, the CDR3 reads TGTGCCAGCAGCCCGGGACGAATTCGCCTCTATGGCTACACCTTC. This encodes CASSPGRIRLYGYTF.

As concerns this clone: Other nucleotide sequences in the sample specify the same CDR3. V usage is TRBV12-3 or TRBV12-4 and J usage is TRBJ1-1, with no clear D. V was trimmed by 3 bases and J by 5 bases, leaving 4 bases between them. The CDR3 covers 11 residues. CDR3 sequence reads: CASSLGTEAFF. The CDR3 nucleotides are TGTGCCAGCAGTTTGGGAACTGAAGCTTTCTTT.

V gene TRBV6-5 combines with J gene TRBJ2-3; 7 bases are a match to TRBD1. Germline values: CDR1 MNHEY, CDR2 SVGAGI. CDR3 length: 15 amino acids. With 7 bases clipped from V and 2 bases from J, the junction kept 9 bases outside the gene matches. CDR3 DNA: TGTGCCAGCAACCTCTACGACAGGGACACAGATACGCAGTATTTT. Protein product: CASNLYDRDTDTQYF.

This clone was counted a few times. The chain is built from TRBV18 and TRBJ1-2, with a tentative D call TRBD1 (5 bases). V was trimmed by 5 bases and J by 4 bases, leaving 17 bases between them. There are 15 residues in the CDR3. Germline CDR1 KGHSH, CDR2 LQKENI. The CDR3 sequence: CASSSTQDSPYGYTF. For the CDR3, the DNA is TGTGCCAGCTCATCCACCCAAGACAGTCCCTATGGCTACACCTTC.

The V call is TRBV11-2, the J call TRBJ2-5; D remains unclear. Germline V CDR1 and CDR2: SGHAT, FQNNGV. V shed 5 bases and J shed 2 bases, with 9 bases lying between them. The CDR3 spans 13 residues. The CDR3 DNA reads TGTGCCAGCAGCCCCCCCGGACAAGAGACCCAGTACTTC. This gives the protein CASSPPGQETQYF. Drawing the rest from reference TRBV11-2 and TRBJ2-5, the complete variable domain is EAGVAQSPRYKIIEKRQSVAFWCNPISGHATLYWYQQILGQGPKLLIQFQNNGVVDDSQLPKDRFSAERLKGVDSTLKIQPAKLEDSAVYLCASSPPGQETQYFGPGTRLLVL.

The chain uses TRBV4-1 and TRBJ1-4; 8 bases are a match to TRBD1. CDR3 length equals 14 residues. Germline lookup yields CDR1 MGHRA and CDR2 YSYEKL. Trimming at V came to 8 bases and at J to 4 bases, leaving 6 bases not matched to a gene. For the CDR3, the DNA is TGCGCCAGCGGCGACAGGGGTGATAATGAAAAACTGTTTTTT. Protein: CASGDRGDNEKLFF.